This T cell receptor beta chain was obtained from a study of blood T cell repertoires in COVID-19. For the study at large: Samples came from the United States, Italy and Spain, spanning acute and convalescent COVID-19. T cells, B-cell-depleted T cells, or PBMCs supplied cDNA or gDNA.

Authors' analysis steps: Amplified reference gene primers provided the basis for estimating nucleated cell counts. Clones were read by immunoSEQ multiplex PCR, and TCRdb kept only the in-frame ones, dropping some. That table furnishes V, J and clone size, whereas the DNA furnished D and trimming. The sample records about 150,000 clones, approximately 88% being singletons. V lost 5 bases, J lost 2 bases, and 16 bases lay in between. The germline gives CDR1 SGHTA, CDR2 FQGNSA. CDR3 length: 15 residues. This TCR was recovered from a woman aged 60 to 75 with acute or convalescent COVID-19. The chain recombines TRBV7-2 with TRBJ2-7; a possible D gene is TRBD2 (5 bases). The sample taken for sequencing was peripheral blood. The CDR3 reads CASSPPAGLTYEQYF. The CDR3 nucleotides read TGTGCCAGCAGCCCCCCGGCGGGCCTTACCTACGAGCAGTACTTC.